Sequencing of this T cell receptor (beta chain) was carried out in a study of Tregs in tolerant kidney transplant recipients. Study-wide background: The nonmyeloablative bone marrow transplants came from related graft donors, with transient mixed chimerism. Study-wide results and limits: Validation in larger populations is needed because few patients were studied.

TCRdb's table, derived via immunoSEQ multiplex PCR, lists solely in-frame clones and lacks some. This sample's table has about 30,000 clones. CD4+CD25+CD127- Tregs, CD4+CD25- non-Tregs, CD4 and CD8 cells were sorted. On this clone itself: No antigen is known for it.

Sequenced material: CD8+ T cells from blood, taken before the transplant. The TCR comes from a human donor who received a combined kidney and bone marrow transplant.

The CDR3 region is CASSLGLTLTPSYEQYF. The sequenced part of the CDR3 DNA is TGCGCCAGCAGCTTAGGACTAACACTGACTCCATCCTACGAG. J is TRBJ2-7 and V is TRBV5-1; a possible D gene is TRBD2 (6 bases). The CDR3 goes on 3 residues after the read ends, and that part is filled in from the germline J gene. Per germline, CDR1 SGHRS and CDR2 YFSETQ. The CDR3 is 17 amino acids. The ends were cut back, 2 bases at V and 1 base at J, with 19 bases in the middle.